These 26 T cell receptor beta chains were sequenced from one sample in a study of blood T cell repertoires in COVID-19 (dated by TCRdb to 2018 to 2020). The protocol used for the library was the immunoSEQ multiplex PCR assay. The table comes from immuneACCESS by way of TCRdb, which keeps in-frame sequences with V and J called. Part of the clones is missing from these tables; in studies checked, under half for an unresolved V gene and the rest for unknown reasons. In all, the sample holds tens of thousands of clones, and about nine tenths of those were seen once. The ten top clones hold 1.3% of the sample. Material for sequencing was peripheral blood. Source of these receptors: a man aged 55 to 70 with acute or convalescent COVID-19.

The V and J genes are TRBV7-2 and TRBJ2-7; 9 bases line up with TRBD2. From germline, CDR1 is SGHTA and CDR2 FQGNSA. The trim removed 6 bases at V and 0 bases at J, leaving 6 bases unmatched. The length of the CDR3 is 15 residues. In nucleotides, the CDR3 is TGTGCCAGCAGTCTCCTAGCGGGAAGCTCCTACGAGCAGTACTTC. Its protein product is CASSLLAGSSYEQYF.

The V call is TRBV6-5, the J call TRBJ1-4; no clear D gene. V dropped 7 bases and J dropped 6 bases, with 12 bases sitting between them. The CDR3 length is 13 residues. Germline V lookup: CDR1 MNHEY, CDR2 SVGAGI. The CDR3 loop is CASTPDIYEKLFF. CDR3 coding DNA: TGTGCCAGCACCCCCGACATCTATGAAAAACTGTTTTTT.

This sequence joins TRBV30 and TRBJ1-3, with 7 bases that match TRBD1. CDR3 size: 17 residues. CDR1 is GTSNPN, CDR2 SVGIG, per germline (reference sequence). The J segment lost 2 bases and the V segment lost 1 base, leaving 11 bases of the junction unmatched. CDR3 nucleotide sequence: TGTGCCTGGAGTGGACCCCGACAGGGTATAGCTGGAAACACCATATATTTT. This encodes CAWSGPRQGIAGNTIYF.

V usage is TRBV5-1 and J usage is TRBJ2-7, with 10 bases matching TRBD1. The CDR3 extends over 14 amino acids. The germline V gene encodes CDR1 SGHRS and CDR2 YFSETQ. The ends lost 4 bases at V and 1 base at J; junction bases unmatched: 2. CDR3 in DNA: TGCGCCAGCAGCCGGGACAGGGGATCCTACGAGCAGTACTTC. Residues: CASSRDRGSYEQYF.

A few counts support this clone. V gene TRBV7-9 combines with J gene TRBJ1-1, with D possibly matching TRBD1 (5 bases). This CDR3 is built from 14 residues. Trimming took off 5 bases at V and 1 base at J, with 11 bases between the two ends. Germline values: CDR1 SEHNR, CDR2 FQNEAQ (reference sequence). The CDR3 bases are TGTGCCAGCAGCCAGGGACTTCCGAACACTGAAGCTTTCTTT. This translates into CASSQGLPNTEAFF.

The CDR3, as DNA: TGTGCCAGTAGTATAACCGGAACTAGATGGAGGGAAAAACTGTTTTTT. It encodes CASSITGTRWREKLFF. V gene TRBV19 combines with J gene TRBJ1-4; D uncertain. The CDR3 covers 16 residues. Germline V lookup: CDR1 LNHDA, CDR2 SQIVND (reference sequence). Trimming stripped 2 bases from V and 8 bases from J, with 18 bases between.

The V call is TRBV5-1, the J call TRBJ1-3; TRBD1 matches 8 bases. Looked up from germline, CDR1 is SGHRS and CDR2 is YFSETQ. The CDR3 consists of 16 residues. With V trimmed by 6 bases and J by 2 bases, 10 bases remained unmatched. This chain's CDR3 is CASTLDRGIAGNTIYF. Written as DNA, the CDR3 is TGCGCCAGCACCCTAGACAGGGGAATAGCTGGAAACACCATATATTTT. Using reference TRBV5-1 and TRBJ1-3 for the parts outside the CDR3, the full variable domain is KAGVTQTPRYLIKTRGQQVTLSCSPISGHRSVSWYQQTPGQGLQFLFEYFSETQRNKGNFPGRFSGRQFSNSRSEMNVSTLELGDSALYLCASTLDRGIAGNTIYFGEGSWLTVV.

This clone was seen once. Here the CDR3 DNA reads TGTGCCAGCAGCTTGCTCGACAATGAGCAGTTCTTC. This encodes CASSLLDNEQFF. The gene calls are TRBV5-4 and TRBJ2-1, with no clear D. Germline CDR1 and CDR2: SGHNT and YYREEE (reference sequence). The CDR3 is 12 amino acids. V was clipped by 1 base and J by 5 bases, with 4 bases between them.

Here the CDR3 DNA reads TGTGCCAGCAGTCCCCCGGGACAGGGGGGTGAAAAACTGTTTTTT. Translating it yields CASSPPGQGGEKLFF. This chain connects TRBV6-6 to TRBJ1-4; 11 bases are a match to TRBD1. Germline V gene lookup returns CDR1 MNHNY and CDR2 SVGAGI (reference sequence). The CDR3 runs to 15 residues. V shed 5 bases, J shed 7 bases, and the junction held 6 bases outside the gene matches.

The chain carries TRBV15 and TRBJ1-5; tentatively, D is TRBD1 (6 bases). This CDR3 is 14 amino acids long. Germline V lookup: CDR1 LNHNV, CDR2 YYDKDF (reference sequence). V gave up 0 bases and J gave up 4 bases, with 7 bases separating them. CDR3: CATSRDRGNQPQHF. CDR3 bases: TGTGCCACCAGCAGAGATAGGGGGAATCAGCCCCAGCATTTT.

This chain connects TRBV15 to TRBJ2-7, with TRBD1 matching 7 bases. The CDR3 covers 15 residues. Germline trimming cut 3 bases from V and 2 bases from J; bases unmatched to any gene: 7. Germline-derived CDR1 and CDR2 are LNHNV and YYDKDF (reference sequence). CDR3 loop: CATSSIRQGTYEQYF. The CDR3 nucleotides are TGTGCCACCAGCAGCATAAGACAGGGAACCTACGAGCAGTACTTC.

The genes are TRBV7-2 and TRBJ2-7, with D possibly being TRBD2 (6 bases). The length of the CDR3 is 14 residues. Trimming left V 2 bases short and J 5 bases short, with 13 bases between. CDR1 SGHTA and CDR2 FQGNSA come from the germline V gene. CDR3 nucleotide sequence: TGTGCCAGCAGCTTAAGTGGGGGGTCGGACGAGCAGTACTTC. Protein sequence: CASSLSGGSDEQYF.

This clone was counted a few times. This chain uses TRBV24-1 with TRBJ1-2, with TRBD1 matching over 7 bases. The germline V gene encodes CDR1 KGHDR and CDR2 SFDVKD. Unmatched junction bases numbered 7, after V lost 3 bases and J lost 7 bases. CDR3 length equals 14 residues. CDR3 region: CATSDPGQPLGYTF. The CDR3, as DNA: TGTGCCACCAGTGATCCGGGACAGCCCCTTGGCTACACCTTC.

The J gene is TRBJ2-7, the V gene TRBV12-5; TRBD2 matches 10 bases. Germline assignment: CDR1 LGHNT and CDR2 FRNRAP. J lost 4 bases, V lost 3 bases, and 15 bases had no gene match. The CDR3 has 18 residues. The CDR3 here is CASGFEVLAGEPLYEQYF. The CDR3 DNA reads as TGTGCTAGTGGTTTCGAAGTCCTAGCGGGAGAGCCTCTGTACGAGCAGTACTTC.

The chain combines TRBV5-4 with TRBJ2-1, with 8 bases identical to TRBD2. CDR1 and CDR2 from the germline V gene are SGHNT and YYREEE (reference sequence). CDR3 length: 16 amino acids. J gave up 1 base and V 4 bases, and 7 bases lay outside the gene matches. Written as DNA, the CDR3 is TGTGCCAGCAGCACGGGGGGGCAGGTATCCTACAATGAGCAGTTCTTC. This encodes CASSTGGQVSYNEQFF.

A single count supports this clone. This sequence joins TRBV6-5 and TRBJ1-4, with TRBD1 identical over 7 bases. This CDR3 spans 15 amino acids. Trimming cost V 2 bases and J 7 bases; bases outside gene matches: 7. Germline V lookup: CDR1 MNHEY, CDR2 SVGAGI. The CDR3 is CASSYRQGLREKLFF. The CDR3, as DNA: TGTGCCAGCAGTTACAGACAGGGTTTACGTGAAAAACTGTTTTTT.

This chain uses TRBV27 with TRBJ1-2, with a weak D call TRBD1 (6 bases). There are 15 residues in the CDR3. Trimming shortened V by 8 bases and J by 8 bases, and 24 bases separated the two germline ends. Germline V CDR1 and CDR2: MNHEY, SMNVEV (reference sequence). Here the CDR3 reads CASHTGLGTMGGYTF. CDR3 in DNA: TGTGCCAGCCATACGGGTCTCGGGACAATGGGAGGCTACACCTTC.

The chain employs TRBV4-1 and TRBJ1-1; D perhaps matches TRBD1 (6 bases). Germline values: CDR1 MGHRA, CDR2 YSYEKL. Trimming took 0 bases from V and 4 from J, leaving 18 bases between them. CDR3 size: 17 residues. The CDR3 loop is CASSQDPQGTLSTEAFF. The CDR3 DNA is TGCGCCAGCAGCCAAGATCCCCAGGGGACGCTGTCCACTGAAGCTTTCTTT.

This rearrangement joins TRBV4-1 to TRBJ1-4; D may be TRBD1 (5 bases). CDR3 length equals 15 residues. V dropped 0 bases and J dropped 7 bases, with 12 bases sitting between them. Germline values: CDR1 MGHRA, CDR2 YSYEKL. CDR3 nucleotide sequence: TGCGCCAGCAGCCAAGATAGGGGTTGGGGTGAAAAACTGTTTTTT. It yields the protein CASSQDRGWGEKLFF.

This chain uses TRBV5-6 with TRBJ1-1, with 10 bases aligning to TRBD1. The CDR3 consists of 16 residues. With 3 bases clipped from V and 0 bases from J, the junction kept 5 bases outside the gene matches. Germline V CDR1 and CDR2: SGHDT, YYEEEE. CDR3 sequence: CASSSWTGGLNTEAFF. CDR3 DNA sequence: TGTGCCAGCAGCTCCTGGACAGGGGGACTGAACACTGAAGCTTTCTTT.

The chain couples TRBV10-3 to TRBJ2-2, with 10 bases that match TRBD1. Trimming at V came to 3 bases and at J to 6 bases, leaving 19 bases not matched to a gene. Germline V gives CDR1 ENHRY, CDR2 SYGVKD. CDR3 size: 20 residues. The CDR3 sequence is CAISDPRTGGKPLGAGELFF. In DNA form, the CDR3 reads TGTGCCATCAGTGACCCTCGGACAGGGGGGAAACCCTTAGGGGCCGGGGAGCTGTTTTTT.

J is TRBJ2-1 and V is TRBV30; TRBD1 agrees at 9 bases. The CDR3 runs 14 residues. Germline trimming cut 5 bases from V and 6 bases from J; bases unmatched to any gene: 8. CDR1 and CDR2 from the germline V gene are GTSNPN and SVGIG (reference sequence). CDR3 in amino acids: CAWGAGTGPNEQFF. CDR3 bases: TGTGCCTGGGGGGCCGGGACAGGGCCCAATGAGCAGTTCTTC.

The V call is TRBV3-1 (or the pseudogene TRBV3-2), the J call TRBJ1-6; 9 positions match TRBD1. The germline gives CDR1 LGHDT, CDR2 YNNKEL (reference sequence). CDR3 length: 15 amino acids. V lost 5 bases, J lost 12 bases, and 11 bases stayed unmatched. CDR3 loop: CASSKRQGEVVPLHF. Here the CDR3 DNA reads TGTGCCAGCAGCAAACGACAGGGGGAGGTAGTACCCCTCCACTTT.

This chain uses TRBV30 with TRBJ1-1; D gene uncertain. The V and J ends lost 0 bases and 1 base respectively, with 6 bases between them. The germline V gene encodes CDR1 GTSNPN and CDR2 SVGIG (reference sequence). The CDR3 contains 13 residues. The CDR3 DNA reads TGTGCCTGGAGTGTTCCTCCGAACACTGAAGCTTTCTTT. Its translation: CAWSVPPNTEAFF.

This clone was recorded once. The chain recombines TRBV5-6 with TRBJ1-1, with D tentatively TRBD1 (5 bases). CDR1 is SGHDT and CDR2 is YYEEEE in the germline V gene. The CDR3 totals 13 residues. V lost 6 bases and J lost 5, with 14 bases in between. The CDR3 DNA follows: TGTGCCAGCATCTCAGGGTTTAGAACTGAAGCTTTCTTT. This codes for CASISGFRTEAFF.

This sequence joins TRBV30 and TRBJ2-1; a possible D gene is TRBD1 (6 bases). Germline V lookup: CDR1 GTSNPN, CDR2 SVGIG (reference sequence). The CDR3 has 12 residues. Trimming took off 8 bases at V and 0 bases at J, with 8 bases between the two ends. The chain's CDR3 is CAQGFSYNEQFF. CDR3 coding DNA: TGTGCCCAGGGGTTCTCCTACAATGAGCAGTTCTTC.